Included here is one T cell receptor (beta chain) sequence, with context. This sample stems from a study of blood T cell repertoires in COVID-19. Data came from immunoSEQ multiplex PCR; TCRdb stores just in-frame clones and leaves some out. The repertoire has some 300,000 clones, around 92% of them found once; the top ten carry less than 3.5%. The CDR3 is 15 amino acids. V was trimmed by 0 bases and J by 7 bases, leaving 15 bases between them. The germline V gene has CDR1 LNHNV and CDR2 YYDKDF (reference sequence). The receptor was derived from a woman aged 50 to 65 who had been exposed to COVID-19. What was sequenced was PBMCs or T cells enriched from blood (not recorded which). This sequence joins TRBV15 and TRBJ1-2; tentatively, D is TRBD1 (6 bases). In nucleotides, the CDR3 is TGTGCCACCAGCAGAGAATTGGCAGGGGCGGGTGGCTACACCTTC. This gives the protein CATSRELAGAGGYTF.